This T cell receptor beta chain was retrieved from a study of T cells in Graves' hyperthyroidism and ophthalmopathy. CDR1 is MGHRA, CDR2 YSYEKL, per germline. The CDR3 spans 16 residues. V was cut by 1 base and J by 3 bases, with 13 bases left in between. Over 18 months, lack of ophthalmopathy progression marked Graves' hyperthyroidism as stable. Clinical symptoms, serum thyroxine and TRAb, thyroid ultrasound and orbital computed tomography together formed the diagnostic basis. RNA transcripts were the template for amplifying TCR beta CDR3 regions. RT-PCR in the first round (using the HTBI primer set) targeted the TCR CDR3. TCRdb re-called the multiplex PCR reads through MiXCR, storing one row per CDR3 protein. The table lists around 760,000 distinct CDR3 sequences, about a third of them singletons.

The receptor was isolated from a middle-aged woman with Graves' hyperthyroidism. The specimen was blood. This sequence joins TRBV4-1 and TRBJ2-1; D gene unclear. CDR3 residues: CASSQGEGNGYNEQFF. The CDR3 DNA reads TGCGCCAGCAGCCAAGGCGAAGGGAATGGCTACAATGAGCAGTTCTTC.